This is a list of T cell receptor beta chains from one sample in a study of T cell clonotyping in hematopoietic cell transplantation. TCRdb keeps only in-frame clones here, not all; method: immunoSEQ multiplex PCR. Of about 16,000 clones listed, approximately 60% are singletons. The specimen was PBMCs, collected 30 days after allogeneic stem cell transplant. These receptor sequences come from a male patient in his 50s who had an allogeneic stem cell transplant from an unrelated donor, so T cells may come from the graft donor. Some clones in this sample may be carry-over from other donors' samples. CDR3s include the opening cysteine and the closing phenylalanine or tryptophan. D genes are given only for firm matches. Expanded clones are given a class, and other clones once, few, many or no size at all.

DNA | CDR3 | D | V | size | J
TGTGCCAGCAGTTTATCGTGGCAAAGCTACAATGAGCAGTTCTTC | CASSLSWQSYNEQFF | - | TRBV27 | - | TRBJ2-1
TGTGCCAGCAGTAATCTGCCGGCGGGTGAAGGCTACACCTTC | CASSNLPAGEGYTF | - | TRBV6-5 | - | TRBJ1-2
TGTGCCTGGAGTGTAGGGACAGTTGCAACTAATGAAAAACTGTTTTTT | CAWSVGTVATNEKLFF | TRBD1 | TRBV30 | few | TRBJ1-4
TGTGCCCAAGAACCGGAAGGGACTGAAGCTTTCTTT | CAQEPEGTEAFF | - | TRBV30 | - | TRBJ1-1
TGTGCCTGGAGTGACAGGGATGGACTCTACGAGCAGTACTTC | CAWSDRDGLYEQYF | - | TRBV30 | - | TRBJ2-7
TGTGCCAGCAGTTACTGGACAGCCGGGGACACCGGGGAGCTGTTTTTT | CASSYWTAGDTGELFF | - | TRBV6-5 | - | TRBJ2-2
TGTGCCTGGAGTGTACTAAAGGGACGCTACACCTTC | CAWSVLKGRYTF | - | TRBV30 | - | TRBJ1-2
TGTGCCAGCAGCTTGGCACAGGGGGTCCTCAACACTGAAGCTTTCTTT | CASSLAQGVLNTEAFF | TRBD1 | TRBV5-8 | once | TRBJ1-1
TGCAGCGTTGGGACTAGCGGGGGCACAGATACGCAGTATTTT | CSVGTSGGTDTQYF | TRBD2 | TRBV29-1 | - | TRBJ2-3
TGTGCCAGCAGGGGGAGCCTCTTCGGGGAGCAGTACTTC | CASRGSLFGEQYF | - | TRBV2 | - | TRBJ2-7
TGTGCCAGCAGCACCATGTCTACAGTTCACCCAGATAACTATGGCTACACCTTC | CASSTMSTVHPDNYGYTF | - | TRBV9 | few | TRBJ1-2
TGTGCCAGCAGCCTCGCCCAGGGGGTGTATGGCTACACCTTC | CASSLAQGVYGYTF | TRBD1 | TRBV6-5 | - | TRBJ1-2
TGTGCCAGCAGCTTTACCGCAGTCAAAGAAGCTTTCTTT | CASSFTAVKEAFF | - | TRBV7-2 | - | TRBJ1-1
TGTGCCAGCAGCCAAGATATGACGACGACGAACACTGAAGCTTTCTTT | CASSQDMTTTNTEAFF | - | TRBV4-2 | few | TRBJ1-1
TGTGCCAGCAGCCCGCCCGGGGTCCAAGAGACCCAGTACTTC | CASSPPGVQETQYF | - | TRBV7-2 | - | TRBJ2-5
TGTGCCAGCGATACAGGGGGACCAGAGACCCAGTACTTC | CASDTGGPETQYF | TRBD1 | TRBV28 | medium-sized | TRBJ2-5
TGTGCCAGCAGCGAACCAGGGTACCAGCCCCAGCATTTT | CASSEPGYQPQHF | - | TRBV28 | - | TRBJ1-5
TGTGCCTGGAGACACGGGGGGGACACTGAAGCTTTCTTT | CAWRHGGDTEAFF | - | TRBV30 | few | TRBJ1-1
TGTGCCAGCAGCTTTAGCGGGAACTCCTACGAGCAGTACTTC | CASSFSGNSYEQYF | TRBD2 | TRBV7-2 | - | TRBJ2-7
TGTGCCAGCAGTTCCCCACTAGCGGGGCTATACAATGAGCAGTTCTTC | CASSSPLAGLYNEQFF | TRBD2 | TRBV27 | once | TRBJ2-1
TGTGCCAGCAGTAGAGACACCATATATTTT | CASSRDTIYF | - | TRBV25-1 | - | TRBJ1-3
TGTGCCAGCACCTCCCCCTCCTACAATGAGCAGTTCTTC | CASTSPSYNEQFF | - | TRBV7-8 | - | TRBJ2-1
TGTGCCTGGATTCAAGAGGGTGAGCAGTTCTTC | CAWIQEGEQFF | - | TRBV30 | once | TRBJ2-1
TGTGCCAGCAGCGTAGTGAGGGAAAACACTGAAGCTTTCTTT | CASSVVRENTEAFF | - | TRBV9 | - | TRBJ1-1
TGTGCCTGGACGTGGTTAGGTGGCGAGCAGTACTTC | CAWTWLGGEQYF | - | TRBV30 | few | TRBJ2-7
TGTGCCAGCAGCCTGGGGACAGGGCCACAAGATACGCAGTATTTT | CASSLGTGPQDTQYF | TRBD1 | TRBV5-6 | - | TRBJ2-3
TGTGCCGGCCTTCCCTTCGATGGCTACACCTTC | CAGLPFDGYTF | - | TRBV10-3 | medium-sized | TRBJ1-2
TGTGCCAGTGGTATATCGTTCGTCGCAGGGCTCTATGGCTACACCTTC | CASGISFVAGLYGYTF | - | TRBV19 | - | TRBJ1-2
TGCAGTGCGGGACTACAAGAGACCCAGTACTTC | CSAGLQETQYF | TRBD2 | TRBV20-1 | - | TRBJ2-5
TGTGCCAGCAGCTCCGAAGAGGGGACTCAAGACATTCAGTACTTC | CASSSEEGTQDIQYF | - | TRBV7-9 | few | TRBJ2-4
TGTGCCAGCACCGAGGACAGCCCTAACTATGGCTACACCTTC | CASTEDSPNYGYTF | - | TRBV5-6 | medium-sized | TRBJ1-2
TGCGCCAGCAGCCACAAAGGGACGGATGGGGCAGCCAAAAACATTCAGTACTTC | CASSHKGTDGAAKNIQYF | - | TRBV5-1 | - | TRBJ2-4
TGTGCCAGCAGCCAAGTCGGCGGGAGCACCGGGGAGCTGTTTTTT | CASSQVGGSTGELFF | TRBD2 | TRBV14 | - | TRBJ2-2
TGTGCCAGCAGCTTAGTAGTCGACCCTTTCTCTGGGGCCAACGTCCTGACTTTC | CASSLVVDPFSGANVLTF | - | TRBV7-2 | - | TRBJ2-6
TGCGCCAGCAGCCAAGCGACAGGGAGAACAATTGAAGCTTTCTTT | CASSQATGRTIEAFF | TRBD1 | TRBV4-1 | once | TRBJ1-1
TGTGCCAGCAGCTCGGGACAGGTGAAAGAGACCCAGTACTTC | CASSSGQVKETQYF | TRBD1 | TRBV11-2 | large | TRBJ2-5
TGTGCCAGCAGAGGAGGGGGCACAGGTCAGCCCCAGCATTTT | CASRGGGTGQPQHF | TRBD1 | TRBV28 | - | TRBJ1-5
TGTGCCTGGAGTTTTACGAGGGGCCAAGCTTTCTTT | CAWSFTRGQAFF | - | TRBV30 | - | TRBJ1-1
TGTGCCTGGACTCGGATGAGAGACACTGAAGCTTTCTTT | CAWTRMRDTEAFF | - | TRBV30 | - | TRBJ1-1
TGTGCCAGCAGCCCCGGTTCGGACTATGGCTACACCTTC | CASSPGSDYGYTF | - | TRBV6-5 | - | TRBJ1-2
TGTGCCAGCAGTCGCCCGAGGACAGTCGACTACGAGCAGTACTTC | CASSRPRTVDYEQYF | - | TRBV28 | - | TRBJ2-7
TGTGCCAGCAGCCCCTCGGGCCTCTGGGGCGGGGAGCTGTTTTTT | CASSPSGLWGGELFF | - | TRBV7-9 | - | TRBJ2-2
TGTGCCAGCAGCTTAGTTAGGCAGAGTAGCTCCCATAATTCACCCCTCCACTTT | CASSLVRQSSSHNSPLHF | - | TRBV7-2 | - | TRBJ1-6
TGTGCCAGCAGGGAACCGGGACAGTTAAACTATGGCTACACCTTC | CASREPGQLNYGYTF | TRBD1 | TRBV2 | few | TRBJ1-2
TGTGCCAGCAGCTTATCCCAGGGCGATTCACCCCTCCACTTT | CASSLSQGDSPLHF | - | TRBV7-2 | - | TRBJ1-6
TGTGCCAGCAGTGAAGGGCCCCGCTATGGCTACACCTTC | CASSEGPRYGYTF | - | TRBV2 | few | TRBJ1-2
TGTGCCAGCAGCATAGGACAGGGCCATTTCTACGAGCAGTACTTC | CASSIGQGHFYEQYF | TRBD1 | TRBV6-5 | - | TRBJ2-7
TGTGCCAGCACTGGGGGGTCTGCGGAGACCCAGTACTTC | CASTGGSAETQYF | - | TRBV6-1 | - | TRBJ2-5
TGTGCCAGCAGTTACAACAGGGACTATGGCTACACCTTC | CASSYNRDYGYTF | - | TRBV6-5 | few | TRBJ1-2
TGTGCCTGGAGTTTTGAGATTCAAGAGACCCAGTACTTC | CAWSFEIQETQYF | - | TRBV30 | once | TRBJ2-5
TGCGCCAGCAGCCCCGGGCCCTTGAGCACAGATACGCAGTATTTT | CASSPGPLSTDTQYF | - | TRBV5-1 | - | TRBJ2-3
TGTGCCAGCAGAAGACTAGCGGGGGCGTCGGATACGCAGTATTTT | CASRRLAGASDTQYF | TRBD2 | TRBV2 | - | TRBJ2-3
TGTGCCAGCAGAAGAGAAGTTCATAGCAATCAGCCCCAGCATTTT | CASRREVHSNQPQHF | - | TRBV6-5 | - | TRBJ1-5
TGTGCCAGCAGCTTGAGGGGGACTGAAGCTTTCTTT | CASSLRGTEAFF | - | TRBV5-6 | - | TRBJ1-1
TGTGCCAGCAGCTCTCCCGGTCCCTACGAGCAGTACTTC | CASSSPGPYEQYF | - | TRBV7-8 | - | TRBJ2-7
TGTGCCAGCAGTTACCTCGAAAGGACTGAAGCTTTCTTT | CASSYLERTEAFF | - | TRBV6-5 | - | TRBJ1-1
TGTGCCAGCACGGGACAAACGAACACTGAAGCTTTCTTT | CASTGQTNTEAFF | - | TRBV2 | - | TRBJ1-1
TGTGCCTGGAACCGACCCGGACAGGTGTATGGCTACACCTTC | CAWNRPGQVYGYTF | TRBD1 | TRBV30 | once | TRBJ1-2
TGTGCCAGCAGCCAAGATGAGGGGAGCGGACTAGCGGGACTAGGCGAGCAGTACTTC | CASSQDEGSGLAGLGEQYF | TRBD2 | TRBV4-2 | - | TRBJ2-7
TGTGCCAGCAGCCCGGACAGAAAATCATCCTACGAGCAGTACTTC | CASSPDRKSSYEQYF | - | TRBV28 | once | TRBJ2-7